A selection of T cell receptor beta chains follows, all from one sample in a study of regulatory T cells in long-lasting Graves disease. TCRdb processed the multiplex PCR reads anew with MiXCR; each CDR3 protein has one entry. This table has fewer than 400,000 distinct CDR3 sequences, around a fifth appearing once. The starting material was peripheral blood mononuclear cells (PBMCs), obtained when the disease was refractory, from a patient treated with antithyroid drugs. These receptors were collected from a female donor with Graves disease. Both conserved end residues are part of each CDR3. D genes are given only for firm matches. Clone size appears in some rows only: once, few, many, or a class for an expanded clone.

j_gene	abundance	d_gene	v_gene	CDR3nt	CDR3aa
TRBJ1-2	many	.	TRBV12-5	TGTGCTAGTGGGGAGGGGTTTTTTGGCTACACCTTC	CASGEGFFGYTF
TRBJ1-5	.	TRBD1	TRBV19	TGTGCCAGTAGTATTATCTCAGGGGGTGGACAGCCCCAGCATTTT	CASSIISGGGQPQHF
TRBJ1-5	many	TRBD1	TRBV29-1	TGCAGCGTTGGACAGGGAGGACAGCCCCAGCATTTT	CSVGQGGQPQHF
TRBJ1-1	many	.	TRBV28	TGTGCCAGCCTCGGGTTTGGGGTGAACACTGAAGCTTTCTTT	CASLGFGVNTEAFF
TRBJ1-1	few	.	TRBV19	TGTGCCAGTAGTATAGCTTTGGGCAGAGAAACTTTCTTT	CASSIALGRETFF
TRBJ2-2	many	TRBD2	TRBV2	TGTGCCAGCAGTAAGATGGGCGGGGGACCCACCGGGGAGCTGTTTTTT	CASSKMGGGPTGELFF
TRBJ1-4	.	.	TRBV19	TGTGCCAGTAGTATAAGGTACAGGACCGTGGAAAACAATGAGGGAGAAAAACTGTTTTTT	CASSIRYRTVENNEGEKLFF
TRBJ1-1	many	TRBD1	TRBV2	TGTGCCAGCAGTGAGGTAGGGACAGGGTACACTGAAGCTTTCTTT	CASSEVGTGYTEAFF
TRBJ1-1	many	TRBD1	TRBV12-3/TRBV12-4	TGTGCCAGCCTTGCAGGACAGGGCACTGAAGCTTTCTTT	CASLAGQGTEAFF
TRBJ2-5	many	TRBD1	TRBV11-2	TGTGCCAGCAGCCGAACCGGGACAGTGGCGACCCAGTACTTC	CASSRTGTVATQYF
TRBJ1-5	many	.	TRBV6-2/TRBV6-3	TGTGCCAGCAGTTCACAGATCCGCAATCAGCCCCAGCATTTT	CASSSQIRNQPQHF
TRBJ2-5	.	.	TRBV20-1	TGCAGTGCCACAAAACGGGCGGGGGCGCAGTACTTC	CSATKRAGAQYF
TRBJ2-7	.	.	TRBV4-1	TGCGCCAGCAGCCAAGATGGGGGACCGGGCGTCTCCTACGAGCAGTACTTC	CASSQDGGPGVSYEQYF
TRBJ2-2	.	.	TRBV28	TGTGCCAGCCGAAAGGGGCTGGGCGGGGAGCTGTTTTTT	CASRKGLGGELFF
TRBJ2-6	.	.	TRBV5-4	TGTGCCAGCAGCTTGGGGGGCGGTGGCTCTGGGGCCAACGTCCTGACTTTC	CASSLGGGGSGANVLTF
TRBJ1-6	many	.	TRBV2	TGTGCCAGCAGTGAGGAAGGGCCGGGAAATTCACCCCTCCACTTT	CASSEEGPGNSPLHF
TRBJ1-2	many	TRBD1	TRBV6-1	TGTGCCAGCAGTCGACAGGGGGACTATGGCTACACCTTC	CASSRQGDYGYTF
TRBJ1-2	many	TRBD1	TRBV5-4	TGTGCCAGCAGCAGTACCCGGGACAGCTATGGCTACACCTTC	CASSSTRDSYGYTF
TRBJ2-7	few	.	TRBV4-1	TGCGCCAGCAGCTTAACGACCAAGGCCTACGAGCAGTACTTC	CASSLTTKAYEQYF
TRBJ2-2	many	TRBD1	TRBV29-1	TGCAGCGTTGAAAGGGGGACAGGGGGGGCCGGGGAGCTGTTTTTT	CSVERGTGGAGELFF
TRBJ1-1	many	.	TRBV6-2/TRBV6-3	TGTGCCAGCAGTTACGGCGCCACTGAAGCTTTCTTT	CASSYGATEAFF
TRBJ2-3	.	TRBD1	TRBV27	TGTGCCAGCAGTTTAGGGGACAGGGGGCTAGATACGCAGTATTTT	CASSLGDRGLDTQYF
TRBJ2-7	many	.	TRBV2	TGTGCCAGCAGAATACCGGGACTCATCTACGAGCAGTACTTC	CASRIPGLIYEQYF
TRBJ1-6	.	TRBD1	TRBV6-4	TGTGCCAGCAGCCGGGACAGCCGATCACCCCTCCACTTT	CASSRDSRSPLHF
TRBJ2-5	few	.	TRBV28	TGTGCCAGCAGCCAGCCGCGGGGTTTGAAGACCCAGTACTTC	CASSQPRGLKTQYF
TRBJ2-7	few	TRBD1	TRBV6-1	TGTGCCAGCAATCGACAGGGGGCGAACGAGCAGTACTTC	CASNRQGANEQYF
TRBJ1-5	few	.	TRBV7-9	TGTGCCAGCAGCCCCGGGTGGCGGGATCAGCCCCAGCATTTT	CASSPGWRDQPQHF
TRBJ1-5	.	TRBD1	TRBV7-2	TGTGCCAGCAGCTTAATAGGACAGGGAGGCAATCAGCCCCAGCATTTT	CASSLIGQGGNQPQHF
TRBJ2-7	many	.	TRBV7-2	TGTGCCAGCAGCCTACTCGGCAGCACCCCATACGAGCAGTACTTC	CASSLLGSTPYEQYF
TRBJ2-7	.	.	TRBV29-1	TGCAGCGTCGCTACCGGGACTCGTGGCGACGAGCAGTACTTC	CSVATGTRGDEQYF
TRBJ1-6	many	.	TRBV20-1	TGCAGTGCCCGAGATATCCGTCTTAATTCACCCCTCCACTTT	CSARDIRLNSPLHF
TRBJ2-1	.	.	TRBV10-2	TGCGCCAGCAGTGAGCTGCTCGGAGGGGTAAGAAATGAGCAGTTCTTC	CASSELLGGVRNEQFF
TRBJ2-3	many	TRBD1	TRBV12-3/TRBV12-4	TGTGCCAGCAGTTTAGACAGGGGTCGTTACACAGATACGCAGTATTTT	CASSLDRGRYTDTQYF
TRBJ2-5	.	.	TRBV6-1	TGTGCCAGCAGCTTCCGCGAGGAGGGCACCCAGTACTTC	CASSFREEGTQYF
TRBJ2-5	many	.	TRBV20-1	TGCAGTGCTCGCCTCCAAGAGACCCAGTACTTC	CSARLQETQYF
TRBJ1-2	many	TRBD1	TRBV7-2	TGTGCCAGCAGCTACGGACAGGCCCTCATTGGGGGCTACACCTTC	CASSYGQALIGGYTF
TRBJ1-6	.	TRBD1	TRBV19	TGTGCCAGTACCGGGTCGGGCAGTACAGGGGTCAAGTCCCTCCACTTT	CASTGSGSTGVKSLHF
TRBJ2-1	.	.	TRBV2	TGTGCCAGCAACCTCCTCAATGAGCAGTTCTTC	CASNLLNEQFF
TRBJ2-5	many	.	TRBV6-5	TGTGCCAGCAGTTACTCGAGGGGGGAGACCCAGTACTTC	CASSYSRGETQYF
TRBJ1-6	.	TRBD1	TRBV20-1	TGCAGTGCTAGAGATCAGTGGCGCCAGGGGGAAAATTCACCCCCCCACTTT	CSARDQWRQGENSPPHF
TRBJ2-7	few	.	TRBV5-1	TGCGCCAGCAGGAATACAGGGAGCTCCTACGAGCAGTACTTC	CASRNTGSSYEQYF
TRBJ2-5	.	.	TRBV20-1	TGCAGTGCTAGTAAAGGGGTTCAAGAGACCCAGTACTTC	CSASKGVQETQYF
TRBJ2-2	.	.	TRBV6-2/TRBV6-3	TGTGCCAGCAGTACCGGGACTTATCGGGAGCTGTTTTTT	CASSTGTYRELFF
TRBJ2-7	.	TRBD2	TRBV10-2	TGCGCCAGCAGGGGTAGCGGGATGTACGAGCAGTACTTC	CASRGSGMYEQYF
TRBJ2-2	.	TRBD1	TRBV7-2	TGTGCCAGCAGCTCCCGGACAGGTTCGAACACCGGGGAGCTGTTTTTT	CASSSRTGSNTGELFF
TRBJ1-1	many	.	TRBV6-1	TGTGCCAGCAGACGACAGTTCATGAACACTGAAGCTTTCTTT	CASRRQFMNTEAFF
TRBJ1-5	many	.	TRBV27	TGTGCCGGAAGCCCAGGGGAAGGTCAGCCCCAGCATTTT	CAGSPGEGQPQHF